The 2 T cell receptor beta chains presented below share a single source sample, sequenced in a study of blood T cell repertoires in COVID-19. Assay: immunoSEQ multiplex PCR; the TCRdb copy retains only in-frame clones and omits some. The repertoire consists of around 150,000 clones, with over 75% occurring once and the leading ten covering 10% to 13%. The sequenced sample was peripheral blood. The receptor set was obtained from a man aged 55 to 70 with active or convalescent COVID-19.

This chain uses TRBV4-2 with TRBJ2-3, with a tentative D call TRBD2 (5 bases). The V end was cut by 3 bases, the J end by 2 bases, with 15 bases between. Germline assignment: CDR1 LGHNA and CDR2 YNFKEQ. The CDR3 runs to 16 residues. CDR3 DNA sequence: TGTGCCAGCAGCCAGACACCCGGACTTGTCACAGATACGCAGTATTTT. Encoded protein: CASSQTPGLVTDTQYF.

The rearrangement links TRBV10-2 to TRBJ2-1; 8 nucleotides match TRBD2. The CDR3 is 13 amino acids. The germline CDR1 and CDR2 sequences are WSHSY and SAAADI. V was pared by 7 bases and J by 7 bases, with 6 bases of the junction left unmatched. CDR3 sequence: CASIGRAINEQFF. The CDR3 DNA is TGCGCCAGCATCGGGAGGGCCATTAATGAGCAGTTCTTC.